This T cell receptor beta chain was retrieved from a study of molecular identifiers for immune sequencing clone quantification. Libraries for naive CD8 T cells, which were made from 20,000 to 1,000,000 sorted cells, drew on 10%, 30% or 50% of the RNA. CD8+CD4-CCR7+CD45RA+ cells were sorted as naive CD8 T cells. TCRdb used MiXCR to reprocess the PCR reads, holding one entry per CDR3 protein. This sample has tens of thousands of distinct CDR3 sequences, with approximately 25% found just once. The CDR3 has 13 amino acids. Trimming stripped 1 base from V and 3 bases from J, with 10 bases between. Germline-derived CDR1 and CDR2 are SQVTM and ANQGSEA. Ten or more counts support this clonotype.

The chain uses TRBV29-1 and TRBJ2-7; D is ambiguous. The origin of this receptor is a human donor in good health. Some libraries in this study had Jurkat cell RNA spiked in. Sequencing was done on a sample of naive CD8+ T cells from blood, with Jurkat cell RNA spiked in. Subset: FACS-sorted CD8+CD4-CCR7+CD45RA+ naive T cells. For the CDR3, the DNA is TGCAGCGTTGAAGGAGTATATAACTACGAGCAGTACTTC. Translating it yields CSVEGVYNYEQYF.